The entry below gives a single TCR beta chain sequence along with its context. Its specificity is not known. The data are from a study of T-cell reconstitution after alpha-beta-depleted transplantation in children. General study results and limits: One year after transplant, T-cell counts and diversity came mostly from newly produced T cells. Reportedly, only several hundred clones from non-depleted graft cells drove alpha-beta T-cell counts at about two months.

Unique molecular identifiers were built into the TCRbeta library. MiXCR, applied by TCRdb to the PCR reads, yields one record per CDR3 protein. This table has some 840,000 distinct CDR3 sequences, less than 20% appearing once. The source material was PBMCs, mostly from graft donor cells, sampled 360 days after TCRalphabeta/CD19-depleted stem cell transplant. The sequence came from a male patient younger than 18 who had a stem cell transplant for acute lymphoblastic leukemia, so the T cells may come from the graft donor.

CDR3 in amino acids: CASSSLAGKRGETQYF. The DNA for the CDR3 is TGCGCCAGCAGCAGCCTAGCGGGGAAGAGGGGAGAGACCCAGTACTTC. The V call is TRBV5-1, the J call TRBJ2-5, with 9 bases fitting TRBD2. The J segment lost 4 bases and the V segment lost 4 bases, leaving 11 bases of the junction unmatched. The CDR3 totals 16 residues. Per the germline V gene, CDR1 is SGHRS and CDR2 is YFSETQ. The full variable domain, with the rest looked up from reference TRBV5-1 and TRBJ2-5, is KAGVTQTPRYLIKTRGQQVTLSCSPISGHRSVSWYQQTPGQGLQFLFEYFSETQRNKGNFPGRFSGRQFSNSRSEMNVSTLELGDSALYLCASSSLAGKRGETQYFGPGTRLLVL.